This TCR beta chain was found in a study of blood T cell repertoires in COVID-19. Clones were read by immunoSEQ multiplex PCR, and TCRdb kept only the in-frame ones, dropping some. The sample consists of 140,000 to 150,000 clones, 70% to 90% of them appearing once. The trim removed 10 bases at V and 10 bases at J, leaving 11 bases unmatched. Germline V lookup: CDR1 LNHNV, CDR2 YYDKDF (reference sequence). The CDR3 extends over 13 amino acids. Sequenced: PBMCs or T cells enriched from blood (not recorded which). The chain combines TRBV15 with TRBJ2-1; 9 positions match TRBD1. The sequence derives from a woman in her 40s who had recovered from COVID-19. The CDR3 sequence is CASNRDRVGEQFF. In nucleotides, the CDR3 is TGTGCCAGCAACCGGGACAGGGTTGGGGAGCAGTTCTTC.